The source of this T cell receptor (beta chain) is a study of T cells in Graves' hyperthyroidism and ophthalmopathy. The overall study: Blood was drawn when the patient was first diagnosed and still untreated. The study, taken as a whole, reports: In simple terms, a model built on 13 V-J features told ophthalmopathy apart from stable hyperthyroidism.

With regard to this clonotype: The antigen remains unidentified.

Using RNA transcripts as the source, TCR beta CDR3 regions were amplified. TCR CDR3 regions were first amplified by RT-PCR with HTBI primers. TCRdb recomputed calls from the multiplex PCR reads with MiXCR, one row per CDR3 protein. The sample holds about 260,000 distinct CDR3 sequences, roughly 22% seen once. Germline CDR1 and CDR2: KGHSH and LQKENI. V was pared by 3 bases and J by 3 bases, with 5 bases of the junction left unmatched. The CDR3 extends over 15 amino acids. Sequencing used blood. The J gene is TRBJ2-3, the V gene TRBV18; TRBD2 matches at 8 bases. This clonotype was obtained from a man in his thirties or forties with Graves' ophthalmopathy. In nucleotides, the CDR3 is TGTGCCAGCTCACCCGGCCCGGGGGGGACAGATACGCAGTATTTT. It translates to CASSPGPGGTDTQYF.